The 20 T cell receptor beta chains given below trace back to one sample, sequenced in a study of blood T cell repertoires in COVID-19 (dated by TCRdb to about 2020). Library construction relied on the immunoSEQ multiplex PCR assay. TCRdb holds this immuneACCESS table with in-frame rearrangements only. Some clones are missing; in checked studies, unresolved V genes explain under half, and the rest has no known cause. This sample gives around 130,000 clones in total; 88% of them show up just once. The ten biggest clones cover 2% to 2.5% of the sample. The sequenced sample consisted of peripheral blood. Receptors originate from a man in his 70s with active COVID-19.

The genes are TRBV5-1 and TRBJ2-3, with D maybe TRBD2 (6 bases). This CDR3 is 14 amino acids long. Germline values: CDR1 SGHRS, CDR2 YFSETQ. Deletions cut 7 bases from V and 1 base from J, with 13 bases between. CDR3 coding DNA: TGCGCCAGCGCTCTGGGGGAGGGCACAGATACGCAGTATTTT. Amino acids: CASALGEGTDTQYF.

The chain carries TRBV6-4 and TRBJ2-2, with D possibly matching TRBD2 (5 bases). This CDR3 spans 14 amino acids. Germline CDR1 MRHNA, CDR2 SNTAGT. The ends were cut back, 3 bases at V and 1 base at J, with 6 bases in the middle. The CDR3 loop is CASSEEGNTGELFF. The CDR3 DNA reads TGTGCCAGCAGTGAAGAGGGGAACACCGGGGAGCTGTTTTTT.

The V call is TRBV28, the J call TRBJ1-2; the D gene is possibly TRBD1 (6 bases). The CDR3 is made up of 14 amino acids. Per germline, CDR1 MDHEN and CDR2 SYDVKM. Trimming left V 3 bases short and J 8 bases short, with 16 bases between. CDR3 nucleotide sequence: TGTGCCAGCAGTTTCGACTACAGGGATAGGGGCTACACCTTC. Amino acids: CASSFDYRDRGYTF.

This sequence joins TRBV7-8 and TRBJ2-7; TRBD1 matches at 8 bases. Germline V gives CDR1 SGHVS, CDR2 FQNEAQ. This CDR3 has 16 amino acids. V gave up 5 bases and J gave up 2 bases; unmatched junction bases: 11. CDR3 DNA sequence: TGTGCCAGCAGCCCGACGGGGGACAGGCGCGCCTACGAGCAGTACTTC. Protein product: CASSPTGDRRAYEQYF. The full variable domain, its missing parts supplied by reference TRBV7-8 and TRBJ2-7, is GAGVSQSPRYKVAKRGQDVALRCDPISGHVSLFWYQQALGQGPEFLTYFQNEAQLDKSGLPSDRFFAERPEGSVSTLKIQRTQQEDSAVYLCASSPTGDRRAYEQYFGPGTRLTVT.

V is TRBV5-1 and J is TRBJ1-4, with no clear D. V gave up 1 base and J gave up 5 bases, with 12 bases separating them. This CDR3 has 15 amino acids. Germline V gives CDR1 SGHRS, CDR2 YFSETQ. CDR3 DNA sequence: TGCGCCAGCAGCTTGCTTCCCGGAGGGAATGAAAAACTGTTTTTT. Translating gives CASSLLPGGNEKLFF.

The chain employs TRBV5-1 and TRBJ2-3; 11 positions agree with TRBD2. The CDR3 totals 16 residues. The V segment lost 4 bases and the J segment 1 base; nucleotides outside the gene matches: 5. The V gene's germline CDR1 is SGHRS and CDR2 YFSETQ. CDR3 sequence reads: CASSIETSGGTDTQYF. CDR3 DNA sequence: TGCGCCAGCAGCATCGAGACTAGCGGGGGCACAGATACGCAGTATTTT.

The V and J genes are TRBV5-1 and TRBJ2-1, with 8 positions matching TRBD1. This CDR3 has 15 amino acids. CDR1 SGHRS and CDR2 YFSETQ come from the germline V gene. The J segment lost 3 bases and the V segment lost 4 bases, leaving 6 bases of the junction unmatched. The CDR3, as DNA: TGCGCCAGCAGCCAGCAGGGGGCGGACTACAATGAGCAGTTCTTC. It specifies CASSQQGADYNEQFF.

This clone was picked up a small number of times. Written as DNA, the CDR3 is TGCGCCAGCAGCTTGGGAGTCGGAACAGGGAGAGGAACTGAAGCTTTCTTT. Translating it yields CASSLGVGTGRGTEAFF. The genes are TRBV5-1 and TRBJ1-1; a weak D match, TRBD1 (6 bases). Trimming took 0 bases from V and 5 from J, leaving 20 bases between them. The CDR3 is made up of 17 amino acids. Germline V lookup: CDR1 SGHRS, CDR2 YFSETQ.

The chain has TRBV7-2 and TRBJ2-1, with D perhaps matching TRBD1 (6 bases). The germline CDR1 and CDR2 sequences are SGHTA and FQGNSA. The CDR3 is 15 residues long. The V gene lost 2 bases and the J gene lost 7 bases, with 15 bases spanning the gap. The CDR3 loop reads CASSLTAARGNEQFF. CDR3 DNA: TGTGCCAGCAGCTTAACAGCAGCCAGGGGAAATGAGCAGTTCTTC.

V gene TRBV7-2 combines with J gene TRBJ2-5; tentatively, D is TRBD1 (6 bases). The CDR3 is 14 amino acids. Germline lookup yields CDR1 SGHTA and CDR2 FQGNSA. Trimming shortened V by 5 bases and J by 1 base, and 11 bases separated the two germline ends. The CDR3 here is CASSPQGLQETQYF. CDR3 DNA: TGTGCCAGCAGCCCTCAGGGGCTCCAAGAGACCCAGTACTTC.

J is TRBJ2-3 and V is TRBV7-3, with TRBD1 as a possible D gene (6 bases). The CDR3 has 14 residues. CDR1 and CDR2 (germline): SGHTA, FQGTGA. V lost 8 bases and J lost 1, with 13 bases in between. The DNA of the CDR3 is TGTGCCAGCGGGTCGCAGGGGCGCACAGATACGCAGTATTTT. Protein sequence: CASGSQGRTDTQYF.

The V and J genes are TRBV6-1 and TRBJ2-3; possibly TRBD2 for D (7 bases). This CDR3 is 18 amino acids long. Germline values: CDR1 MNHNS, CDR2 SASEGT. Trimming took off 1 base at V and 3 bases at J, with 20 bases between the two ends. As DNA, the CDR3 is TGTGCCAGCAGTGAAGATCTTCCCTTAGGGGGGGGGACAGATACGCAGTATTTT. Protein: CASSEDLPLGGGTDTQYF.

Notes on this clone: Other DNA sequences in the sample encode the same CDR3. The chain combines TRBV7-9 with TRBJ1-5; a possible D gene is TRBD1 (5 bases). CDR1 and CDR2 from the germline V gene are SEHNR and FQNEAQ (reference sequence). V gave up 3 bases and J gave up 4 bases, with 7 bases separating them. The CDR3 covers 13 residues. The CDR3, as DNA: TGTGCCAGCAGCTTGCAGGGTAATCAGCCCCAGCATTTT. Amino acid sequence: CASSLQGNQPQHF.

The chain has TRBV11-3 and TRBJ2-1, with 11 bases that match TRBD1. In germline, CDR1 is SGHNT, CDR2 YENEEA. Trimming took 5 bases from V and 6 from J; bases not matched to a gene: 9. This CDR3 spans 16 amino acids. This CDR3 reads CASSPPGTGGINEQFF. The CDR3 nucleotides are TGTGCCAGCAGCCCCCCTGGGACAGGGGGTATCAATGAGCAGTTCTTC.

The chain couples TRBV6-2 or TRBV6-3 to TRBJ2-5; TRBD1 is a possible D gene (5 bases). Trimming shortened V by 6 bases and J by 1 base, and 12 bases separated the two germline ends. Germline loops: CDR1 MNHEY, CDR2 SVGEGT. There are 14 residues in the CDR3. CDR3 in amino acids: CASSVTGFQETQYF. The CDR3 DNA reads as TGTGCCAGCAGCGTTACAGGTTTCCAAGAGACCCAGTACTTC.

The J gene is TRBJ1-1, the V gene TRBV24-1, with D hard to call. The CDR3 spans 12 residues. V gave up 7 bases and J gave up 8 bases, with 13 bases separating them. Per germline, CDR1 KGHDR and CDR2 SFDVKD. Here the CDR3 DNA reads TGTGCCACCAGCTCGGGTTCGGGGGAAGCTTTCTTT. Translating it yields CATSSGSGEAFF.

V and J are TRBV14 and TRBJ2-3, with 10 bases matching TRBD1. V lost 4 bases to trimming and J lost 7 bases; unmatched junction nucleotides: 14. CDR3 size: 17 residues. Germline V CDR1 and CDR2: SGHDN, FVKESK. Here the CDR3 reads CASSPYWDRGFRHTQYF. Here the CDR3 DNA reads TGTGCCAGCAGCCCTTATTGGGACAGGGGATTTCGACATACGCAGTATTTT.

The genes are TRBV5-4 and TRBJ1-1; 7 bases fit TRBD1. Per the germline V gene, CDR1 is SGHNT and CDR2 is YYREEE (reference sequence). The CDR3 extends over 14 amino acids. Germline trimming cut 1 base from V and 4 bases from J; bases unmatched to any gene: 4. The DNA for the CDR3 is TGTGCCAGCAGCTTGACAGGGGCGGCCACTGAAGCTTTCTTT. It translates to CASSLTGAATEAFF.

J is TRBJ2-7 and V is TRBV2; 10 bases are a match to TRBD2. CDR1 is SNHLY and CDR2 is FYNNEI in the germline V gene. This CDR3 has 13 residues. With V trimmed by 8 bases and J by 6 bases, 7 bases remained unmatched. The CDR3 bases are TGTGCCAGCCTGACTAGCGGGCAAGTCGAGCAGTACTTC. Encoded protein: CASLTSGQVEQYF.

The CDR3: CASSFDGRAGEQFF. CDR3 bases: TGTGCCAGCAGCTTCGACGGGAGGGCAGGGGAGCAGTTCTTC. This chain connects TRBV11-2 to TRBJ2-1; TRBD2 agrees at 8 bases. Germline CDR1 SGHAT, CDR2 FQNNGV. J gave up 10 bases and V 3 bases, and 8 bases lay outside the gene matches. The CDR3 loop spans 14 amino acids.